Listed below are T cell receptor beta chains from one sample, sequenced in a study of CD8 T cells in ankylosing spondylitis. Each CDR3 protein is one row after TCRdb ran MiXCR on the 5' RACE reads. The top ten hold roughly 0.51% of the sample, which has 800,000 to 900,000 distinct CDR3 sequences, 12% seen once. Input material: blood, either unsorted or a sorted T cell fraction (not recorded which). The receptors shown here come from a male donor with ankylosing spondylitis. Each CDR3 is given with its conserved first and last residue. The D gene is left open where the match is weak. For some rows the clone size is stated as once, few or many, or as a class when expanded; others skip it.

>many|TRBV20-1|-|TRBJ1-5
TGCAGTGCTGGGGACATCTATAGCAATCAGCCCCAGCATTTT
CSAGDIYSNQPQHF
>few|TRBV12-3/TRBV12-4|-|TRBJ2-1
TGTGCCAGCAGTTTAAGGCGAGGGTTCGGAGCCAATGAGCAGTTCTTC
CASSLRRGFGANEQFF
>once|TRBV3-1|-|TRBJ2-3
TGTGCCAGCAGCCAAGTACAGGGCAAAGATACGCAGTATTTT
CASSQVQGKDTQYF
>few|TRBV6-2/TRBV6-3|TRBD1|TRBJ1-1
TGTGCCAGCAGTGCCAGACAGGGAAAGAACACTGAAGCTTTCTTT
CASSARQGKNTEAFF
>-|TRBV10-3|TRBD2|TRBJ2-3
TGTGCCATCACCAACGGTCTAGCGGGGACCACAGATACGCAGTATTTT
CAITNGLAGTTDTQYF
>-|TRBV20-1|-|TRBJ2-1
TGCAGTGCTCGCCGGGGCTGGGGTGAAGAGCAGTTCTTC
CSARRGWGEEQFF
>-|TRBV10-3|-|TRBJ1-2
TGTGCCATCGGACCGCAGGGTCCCCCCAGTCGGGGCTACACCTTC
CAIGPQGPPSRGYTF
>-|TRBV20-1|-|TRBJ1-5
TGCAGTGCTAATGATGGGGGTCCGCCCCAGCATTTT
CSANDGGPPQHF
>few|TRBV5-1|-|TRBJ1-1
TGCGCCAGCAGCTCGACAGGAGATAACACTGAAGCTTTCTTT
CASSSTGDNTEAFF
>-|TRBV27|TRBD1|TRBJ1-2
TGTGACAGCAGTTTATCCCAGGGGGCTGGCTACACCTTC
CDSSLSQGAGYTF
>few|TRBV10-3|TRBD2|TRBJ2-5
TGTGCCATCAGTGAGTGGGCTAGCGGGAGTTTTGAGACCCAGTACTTC
CAISEWASGSFETQYF
>-|TRBV20-1|TRBD1|TRBJ2-7
TGCAGTGCTAGGGACGGGACAGGGGGCGCTAGGGAGCAGTACTTC
CSARDGTGGAREQYF
>-|TRBV7-2|-|TRBJ2-5
TGTGCCAGCAGCTTAGCGCCGGGGTTCGTCCAAGAGACCCAGTACTTC
CASSLAPGFVQETQYF
>few|TRBV9|-|TRBJ1-6
TGTGCCAGCAGCGTAGGGGGAGGGGAATATAATTCACCCCTCCACTTT
CASSVGGGEYNSPLHF
>many|TRBV4-3|-|TRBJ1-6
TGCGCCAGCAGCCAATGGGGGGGGACGGATAATTCACCCCTCCACTTT
CASSQWGGTDNSPLHF
>-|TRBV4-3|-|TRBJ2-3
TGCGCCAGCAGCCAGAGGGTACGGGGGGCGGAAGATACGCAGTATTTT
CASSQRVRGAEDTQYF
>many|TRBV15|TRBD1|TRBJ2-5
TGTGCCACCAGCGGATACAGGGGCGGGGAGACCCAGTACTTC
CATSGYRGGETQYF
>many|TRBV28|TRBD2|TRBJ2-3
TGTGCCAGCAGTTTAGCGGGAGATTCTGATACGCAGTATTTT
CASSLAGDSDTQYF
>many|TRBV20-1|TRBD1|TRBJ1-6
TGCAGTGCCAGCATACAGGGGTCTAATTCACCCCTCCACTTT
CSASIQGSNSPLHF
>many|TRBV12-3/TRBV12-4|-|TRBJ1-2
TGTGCCAGCAGTTTAAGATCGACGAGCTACTCGGGCTACACCTTC
CASSLRSTSYSGYTF
>many|TRBV12-3/TRBV12-4|TRBD1|TRBJ1-5
TGTGCCAGCAGCCACGACAGGGTAAATCAGCCCCAGCATTTT
CASSHDRVNQPQHF
>-|TRBV20-1|-|TRBJ1-2
TGCAGTGCTAGATTTGGTTCCTATGGCTACACCTTC
CSARFGSYGYTF
>-|TRBV25-1|-|TRBJ2-1
TGTGCCAGCAGTGAATCAGGGGCAGGGCAGTTCTTC
CASSESGAGQFF
>-|TRBV3-1|TRBD2|TRBJ2-3
TGTGCCTCGTCTAGCGGGGGGTACACAGATACGCAGTATTTT
CASSSGGYTDTQYF
>-|TRBV5-1|TRBD2|TRBJ2-1
TGCGCCAGCAGCTTGGCCGGGGGGACCTACTACAATGAGCAGTTCTTC
CASSLAGGTYYNEQFF
>few|TRBV12-3/TRBV12-4|TRBD1|TRBJ1-1
TGTGCCAGCAGTGCCGGGACAGGGGGTGGAAAGAGAACTGAAGCTTTCTTT
CASSAGTGGGKRTEAFF
>-|TRBV2|-|TRBJ2-1
TGTGCCAGCAGTGTAGGGGGGGCCCAGTTCTTC
CASSVGGAQFF
>-|TRBV6-1|-|TRBJ1-2
TGTGCCAGCAGAAGGCCCCAGGCGTATGGCTACACCTTC
CASRRPQAYGYTF
>-|TRBV19|-|TRBJ1-2
TGTGCCAGTAGTGTCCGGGGCCCGCACTATGGCTACACCTTC
CASSVRGPHYGYTF
>many|TRBV20-1|TRBD2|TRBJ2-4
TGCAGTGCAGCTAGCGGGAGCGACATTCAGTACTTC
CSAASGSDIQYF
>few|TRBV5-5|-|TRBJ1-1
TGTGCCAGCAGCTTGGCCATAATGAACACTGAAGCTTTCTTT
CASSLAIMNTEAFF
>-|TRBV5-5|TRBD1|TRBJ2-5
TGTGCCAGCAACCTACCGGACAGGGAAGAGACCCAGTACTTC
CASNLPDREETQYF
>few|TRBV9|TRBD1|TRBJ2-7
TGTGCCAGCAGCGTATTAGCACAGGGGTATAGCGAGCAGTACTTC
CASSVLAQGYSEQYF
>-|TRBV6-1|-|TRBJ1-3
TGTGCCAGCAGTACATGGCGGAAACCCTCTGGAAACACCATATATTTT
CASSTWRKPSGNTIYF
>few|TRBV20-1|-|TRBJ1-5
TGCAGTGCTAGAGAAGGGGATTGGGGTCAGCCCCAGCATTTT
CSAREGDWGQPQHF
>many|TRBV6-5|TRBD1|TRBJ1-4
TGTGCCAGCAGTTACTCTCGGACAGGGGGCAATGTTGAAAAACTGTTTTTT
CASSYSRTGGNVEKLFF
>-|TRBV6-5|-|TRBJ2-5
TGTGCCAGCAGTTACTCAAGGGGGACCCAGTACTTC
CASSYSRGTQYF
>few|TRBV12-3/TRBV12-4|TRBD1|TRBJ2-3
TGTGCCAGCAGTTTACTGGACAGGGAAACAGATACGCAGTATTTT
CASSLLDRETDTQYF
>many|TRBV29-1|-|TRBJ1-2
TGCAGCGTTGTTAAGTCGGTCGGGGGCTACACCTTC
CSVVKSVGGYTF
>many|TRBV5-1|-|TRBJ2-5
TGCGCCAGCAGCTTAATGGAGATACAAGAGACCCAGTACTTC
CASSLMEIQETQYF
>few|TRBV28|-|TRBJ1-2
TGTGCCAGCAGAGGGGTGCGGGGAGGCTATGGCTACACCTTC
CASRGVRGGYGYTF
>-|TRBV9|TRBD2|TRBJ2-1
TGTGCCAGCAGCGTAGAACGGGGGGGGTTGAGCTCCTACAATGAGCAGTTCTTC
CASSVERGGLSSYNEQFF
>-|TRBV27|TRBD1|TRBJ1-1
TGTGCCAGCAGTTTTTACGACAGGGGGAACACTGAAGCTTTCTTT
CASSFYDRGNTEAFF